This T cell receptor beta chain appears in the sequencing data of a study of shared clonotypes between healthy human individuals (dated by TCRdb to between 2020 and 2021). In terms of the full investigation: The cohort included three men and two women between 18 and 49 years of age. To increase sequencing depth and limit assay-specific biases, different laboratories used diverse techniques to prepare libraries and sequence TCR repertoires. Blood TCR repertoires of a handful of healthy adults were deeply sequenced to estimate repertoire size and the extent of clonotype sharing between individuals. Between about 0.94 and 8.9 billion PBMCs per donor were obtained by leukapheresis. For each donor, CD4 naive and CD4 memory were each run on three plates, CD8 naive on two plates, and CD8 memory on one plate. General conclusions and limits of the study: Clonotypes shared by all four sorted-subset donors showed higher generation probabilities than non-shared clonotypes. Sampling was restricted to blood, and TCR repertoires in tissue are likely to differ from TCR repertoires in blood. Rarefaction of sorted-subset datasets indicated incomplete sequencing despite the large sequencing depth. Across a handful of donors, about 5.2% of naive CD4, roughly 3.4% of naive CD8, about 2.3% of memory CD4, and around 0.4% of memory CD8 clonotypes were shared. The small number of donors limited the genetic and exposure-history diversity represented. Based on pairwise subsampling, the degree of clonotype sharing among donors was expected to be affected by sequencing depth. Naive subsets generally had larger estimated clonotype richness than memory subsets.

The germline V gene (reference sequence) gives CDR1 as SGHNT and CDR2 as YYREEE. The trim is 0 bases for V and 0 bases for J, with a gap of 7 bases between the germline ends. The CDR3 runs 14 amino acids, cysteine and phenylalanine included. Only the CDR3 DNA stays, 42 bases, in frame from base 1. As for this clone: Its antigen remains unidentified. Base qualities are not recorded, but no much larger clone differs from it by a single base.

Using the deep immunoSEQ assay, multiplex PCR amplified TCR CDR3 regions from genomic DNA. Genomic DNA extracted from each cell subset was distributed evenly over all wells of several immunoSEQ 96-well plates, and each plate served as one replicate. Each replicate PCR for sorted subsets received roughly 200 ng genomic DNA, equal to about 30,000 T cell genomes. Purified libraries were measured with a Qubit 3.0 fluorometer, size-checked on a Bioanalyzer 2100, and measured again with the KAPA Library Quantification kit. Every immunoSEQ 96-well plate was sequenced on a separate single-read 150-cycle Illumina NextSeq 550 flow cell. From the authors' description of their analysis: The immunoSEQ output contained only junctional sequences without quality scores, so filtering could not match that applied to full-length reads. Sequences were annotated with PyIR, a Python wrapper for IgBLAST v1.9, and V/J genes and CDR3 were assigned using IMGT germline references. Reads were removed for weak V/J assignments (E-value above 1e-6), missing CDR3, stop codons, out-of-frame junctions, or ambiguous translated residues. V3J clonotypes were defined by identical inferred V gene, J gene, and CDR3 amino acid sequence. The percentage overlap between two repertoires was calculated by dividing the number of shared unique clonotypes by the size of the smaller repertoire. Richness of each repertoire was evaluated using RTK rarefaction, the Chao1 estimator, and Recon v2.1 estimates of unobserved clonotypes. Generation probabilities were computed with OLGA for all TCRbeta clonotypes obtained by the gDNA method from four donors. In its TCRdb copy, this immuneACCESS table keeps in-frame sequences only and misses some clones. Where compared with another copy, unresolved V genes explain less than half of these, and the others have no known cause. V, J and clone size are those of that table, while D and trimming were read from the DNA. The sample profile shows over a million clones; 75% to 85% of them were found once. The biggest ten clones account for 0.5% to 0.6% of the sample.

Healthy HIV-negative adults with no recently reported acute infections or vaccinations were included as donors. Every donor was a Caucasian adult living in Nashville, Tennessee, USA. CD4+ T cells were enriched by magnetic negative selection; naive cells were then positively selected on CD45RA, and the negative fraction formed the memory subset. After blood collection by leukapheresis, PBMCs were isolated using Ficoll-Histopaque density gradient centrifugation and then cryopreserved in the vapor phase of liquid nitrogen. Purity and quantity of every magnetically sorted T cell population were checked by analytical flow cytometry. Genomic DNA was isolated from each sorted fraction and quantified by UV absorbance on a Nanodrop 2000c.

The sample was memory CD4+ T cells from PBMCs. The meaning of the sample's cell subset or site label: CD45RA-negative fraction. This clonotype originated in a man between 18 and 35 years old in good health. Some clones in this sample may be carry-over from other donors' samples. The sequence joins TRBV5-4 to TRBJ2-7, with an unclear D gene assignment. For the CDR3, the sequence is CASSLVGSSYEQYF. The DNA sequence follows: TGTGCCAGCAGCTTGGTGGGGTCCTCCTACGAGCAGTACTTC.